These 10 T cell receptor beta chains were sequenced from one sample in a study of blood T cell repertoires in COVID-19. Profiling relied on immunoSEQ multiplex PCR, and the TCRdb table lists in-frame clones only, not all of them. The sample yields 72,000 or so clones, about four fifths seen once. Material for sequencing was peripheral blood. The receptors come from a man between 70 and 80 years old who had recovered from COVID-19.

Notes on this clone: At one boundary the junction diverges from the germline segment, which might be a read error. This rearrangement joins TRBV29-1 to TRBJ2-5; no clear D gene. The CDR3 totals 13 residues. Germline V CDR1 and CDR2: SQVTM, ANQGSEA. CDR3 bases: TGCAACGTTGTGGTCTCAGTCCAAGAGACCCAGTACTTC. This gives the protein CNVVVSVQETQYF.

This chain joins TRBV12-3 or TRBV12-4 and TRBJ1-1, with unresolved D. The germline V and J ends were trimmed by 5 bases and 4 bases, with 8 bases remaining between them. CDR3 length: 12 residues. CDR3: CASSEETTEAFF. The CDR3 nucleotides are TGTGCCAGCAGTGAGGAGACCACTGAAGCTTTCTTT.

The chain carries TRBV7-9 and TRBJ2-5; 12 positions match TRBD2. Germline V gene sequence: CDR1 SEHNR, CDR2 FQNEAQ (reference sequence). V trimming: 5 bases; J trimming: 5 bases; junction bases outside the gene matches: 9. The CDR3 has 16 residues. In DNA, the CDR3 is TGTGCCAGCAGCATGACTAGCGGGAGACTGTATGAGACCCAGTACTTC. Encoded protein: CASSMTSGRLYETQYF. Filled out from reference TRBV7-9 and TRBJ2-5, the complete variable domain reads DTGVSQNPRHKITKRGQNVTFRCDPISEHNRLYWYRQTLGQGPEFLTYFQNEAQLEKSRLLSDRFSAERPKGSFSTLEIQRTEQGDSAMYLCASSMTSGRLYETQYFGPGTRLLVL.

The J gene is TRBJ2-5, the V gene TRBV4-3, with D tentatively TRBD2 (5 bases). This CDR3 contains 15 residues. V lost 0 bases to trimming and J lost 5 bases, with 13 bases between them. Per the germline V gene, CDR1 is LGHNA and CDR2 is YSLEER. The CDR3 sequence is CASSQEAAVQETQYF. DNA for the CDR3: TGCGCCAGCAGCCAAGAAGCGGCTGTCCAGGAGACCCAGTACTTC.

Only one count was recorded for this clone. The chain joins TRBV15 to TRBJ2-5; D unclear. Trimming stripped 4 bases from V and 5 bases from J, with 17 bases between. The CDR3 runs to 15 residues. CDR1 is LNHNV, CDR2 YYDKDF, per germline (reference sequence). Written as DNA, the CDR3 is TGTGCCACCAGCACCACAAGATCCCTCAAGGAGACCCAGTACTTC. This codes for CATSTTRSLKETQYF.

CDR3 nucleotide sequence: TGTGCCAGCAGCTCGACAGGCCATGGGTACGAGCAGTACTTC. Its translation: CASSSTGHGYEQYF. The V gene is TRBV7-2, the J gene TRBJ2-7, with D tentatively TRBD1 (6 bases). V shed 4 bases and J shed 4 bases, with 14 bases lying between them. Germline V gene lookup returns CDR1 SGHTA and CDR2 FQGNSA. CDR3 length: 14 residues. Full variable domain (rest looked up from reference TRBV7-2 and TRBJ2-7): GAGVSQSPSNKVTEKGKDVELRCDPISGHTALYWYRQSLGQGLEFLIYFQGNSAPDKSGLPSDRFSAERTGGSVSTLTIQRTQQEDSAVYLCASSSTGHGYEQYFGPGTRLTVT.

The gene calls are TRBV5-4 and TRBJ2-1; 7 bases are shared with TRBD2. The CDR3 has 16 residues. Germline CDR1 and CDR2: SGHNT and YYREEE (reference sequence). Losses at the gene ends were 3 bases for V and 0 bases for J; bases not matched to a gene: 6. The CDR3 is CASSSPGGSSYNEQFF. CDR3 nucleotide sequence: TGTGCCAGCAGCTCCCCCGGGGGGAGCTCCTACAATGAGCAGTTCTTC.

V usage is TRBV9 and J usage is TRBJ2-1, with 12 positions matching TRBD2. The CDR3 runs 15 residues. The trim removed 3 bases at V and 4 bases at J, leaving 2 bases unmatched. Germline V gene lookup returns CDR1 SGDLS and CDR2 YYNGEE. CDR3 residues: CASSETSGGYNEQFF. CDR3 DNA sequence: TGTGCCAGCAGCGAGACTAGCGGGGGTTACAATGAGCAGTTCTTC.

This chain links TRBV7-2 with TRBJ2-5; 7 bases match TRBD1. Germline values: CDR1 SGHTA, CDR2 FQGNSA. CDR3 length: 15 residues. The J segment lost 2 bases and the V segment lost 4 bases, leaving 7 bases of the junction unmatched. The CDR3 region has the DNA TGTGCCAGCAGCTCCGCGACAGGGTTACAAGAGACCCAGTACTTC. Its translation: CASSSATGLQETQYF.

This sequence joins TRBV2 and TRBJ2-5, with D tentatively TRBD2 (5 bases). Germline CDR1 SNHLY, CDR2 FYNNEI. V was trimmed by 6 bases and J by 5 bases, leaving 7 bases between them. The CDR3 spans 11 residues. The CDR3 DNA reads TGTGCCAGCAGCTTAGCGGAGACCCAGTACTTC. This encodes CASSLAETQYF.